Listed below are T cell receptor beta chains from one sample, sequenced in a study of blood T cell repertoires in COVID-19. Clones were read by immunoSEQ multiplex PCR, and TCRdb kept only the in-frame ones, dropping some. The table shows some 80,000 clones, with about 93% occurring only once. The sequencing sample was made of peripheral blood. Receptors originate from a woman over 75 with acute or convalescent COVID-19. Each CDR3 is given with its conserved first and last residue. D genes are given only for firm matches. Clone sizes are given selectively: once, few, many, or a class where the clone is expanded.

TRBV3-1/TRBV3-2	NA	TRBJ2-7	NA	CASSQEKRFPYEQYF	TGTGCCAGCAGCCAAGAGAAGCGGTTTCCCTACGAGCAGTACTTC
TRBV4-1	NA	TRBJ2-7	few	CASSQATASYEQYF	TGCGCCAGCAGCCAAGCGACAGCTTCCTACGAGCAGTACTTC
TRBV25-1	NA	TRBJ1-2	NA	CASSESPQNYGYTF	TGTGCCAGCAGTGAATCCCCCCAAAACTATGGCTACACCTTC
TRBV7-8	TRBD1	TRBJ2-2	once	CASSLVGQGGGELFF	TGTGCCAGCAGCTTAGTGGGACAGGGCGGCGGGGAGCTGTTTTTT
TRBV9	NA	TRBJ1-2	NA	CASSVASQSYGYTF	TGTGCCAGCAGCGTAGCTAGCCAGAGCTATGGCTACACCTTC
TRBV6-5	NA	TRBJ2-2	NA	CASRTTGELFF	TGTGCCAGCAGGACAACCGGGGAGCTGTTTTTT
TRBV4-3	NA	TRBJ1-5	NA	CASSQDLTGNSNQPQHF	TGCGCCAGCAGCCAAGATCTTACAGGGAATAGCAATCAGCCCCAGCATTTT
TRBV7-3	TRBD2	TRBJ2-5	NA	CASSYRGGSETQYF	TGTGCCAGCAGCTATCGGGGGGGTAGTGAGACCCAGTACTTC
TRBV5-5	NA	TRBJ2-5	NA	CASSFGGGNGETQYF	TGTGCCAGCAGCTTCGGTGGAGGTAACGGGGAGACCCAGTACTTC
TRBV4-1	NA	TRBJ2-2	NA	CASSQESGPTGELFF	TGCGCCAGCAGCCAAGAAAGCGGGCCCACCGGGGAGCTGTTTTTT
TRBV6-1	NA	TRBJ1-1	NA	CASSEVETAGTEAFF	TGTGCCAGCAGTGAAGTAGAGACAGCGGGGACTGAAGCTTTCTTT
TRBV5-1	TRBD2	TRBJ2-1	NA	CASSLDGTTIDEQFF	TGCGCCAGCAGCTTGGATGGGACTACCATCGATGAGCAGTTCTTC
TRBV28	NA	TRBJ1-4	NA	CASRVLEGKLFF	TGTGCCAGCAGGGTTTTGGAGGGAAAACTGTTTTTT
TRBV2	TRBD1	TRBJ2-6	NA	CASCRQGGRAGANVLTF	TGTGCCAGCTGTCGCCAAGGGGGCAGGGCTGGGGCCAACGTCCTGACTTTC
TRBV24-1	TRBD1	TRBJ1-2	NA	CATSDSQGAPSAYGYTF	TGTGCCACCAGTGATAGTCAGGGGGCCCCATCGGCTTATGGCTACACCTTC
TRBV27	NA	TRBJ2-1	NA	CASRTYNEQFF	TGTGCCAGCAGGACATACAATGAGCAGTTCTTC
TRBV7-2	TRBD1	TRBJ1-1	NA	CASSVRDRLGAFF	TGTGCCAGCAGCGTCCGGGACAGGCTGGGTGCTTTCTTT
TRBV7-8	TRBD2	TRBJ2-4	NA	CASSLLGLAGVGNIQYF	TGTGCCAGCAGCTTATTGGGGCTAGCGGGAGTCGGGAACATTCAGTACTTC
TRBV5-6	TRBD1	TRBJ1-6	NA	CASSFRGQNSPLHF	TGTGCCAGCAGCTTCAGGGGACAGAATTCACCCCTCCACTTT
TRBV7-9	NA	TRBJ1-1	NA	CASSLSVAPEAFF	TGTGCCAGCAGCTTATCGGTAGCCCCTGAAGCTTTCTTT
TRBV11-2	TRBD1	TRBJ2-7	NA	CASSLERQGAYEQYF	TGTGCCAGCAGCTTAGAAAGGCAGGGGGCTTACGAGCAGTACTTC
TRBV2	TRBD1	TRBJ1-5	NA	CASSGTGPGSQPQHF	TGTGCCAGCAGCGGGACAGGGCCAGGTAGTCAGCCCCAGCATTTT
TRBV6-6	TRBD2	TRBJ2-7	NA	CASSKTSGSGYEQYF	TGTGCCAGCAGTAAGACTAGCGGGAGTGGGTACGAGCAGTACTTC
TRBV19	NA	TRBJ2-1	few	CASSITYSLSSYNEQFF	TGTGCCAGTAGTATAACGTACAGCCTTAGCTCCTACAATGAGCAGTTCTTC
TRBV6-6	NA	TRBJ2-3	NA	CAIGDFRTDTQYF	TGTGCCATCGGGGATTTTAGAACAGATACGCAGTATTTT
TRBV5-4	NA	TRBJ2-7	NA	CASSDSGRSYEQYF	TGTGCCAGCAGCGACTCAGGGAGGTCCTACGAGCAGTACTTC
TRBV2	NA	TRBJ2-7	NA	CASRDGYEQYF	TGTGCCAGCAGAGACGGGTACGAGCAGTACTTC
TRBV11-2	NA	TRBJ2-7	NA	CASSLLRGQSTYEQYF	TGTGCCAGCAGCTTACTCCGAGGACAGAGTACCTACGAGCAGTACTTC